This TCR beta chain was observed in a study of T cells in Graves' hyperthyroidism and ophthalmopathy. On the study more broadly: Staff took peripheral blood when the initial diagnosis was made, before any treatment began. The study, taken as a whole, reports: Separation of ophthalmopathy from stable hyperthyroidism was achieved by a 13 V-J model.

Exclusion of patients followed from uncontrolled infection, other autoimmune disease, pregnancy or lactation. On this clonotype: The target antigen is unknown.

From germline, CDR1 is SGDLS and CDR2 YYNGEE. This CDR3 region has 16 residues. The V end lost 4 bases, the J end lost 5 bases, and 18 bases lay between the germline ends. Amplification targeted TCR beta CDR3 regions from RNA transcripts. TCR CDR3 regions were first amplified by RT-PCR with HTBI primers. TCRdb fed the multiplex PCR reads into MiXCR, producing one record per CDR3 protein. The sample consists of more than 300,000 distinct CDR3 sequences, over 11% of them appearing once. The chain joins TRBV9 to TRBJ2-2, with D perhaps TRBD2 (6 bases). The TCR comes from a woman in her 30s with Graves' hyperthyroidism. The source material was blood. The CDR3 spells CASSKVEGTLTGELFF. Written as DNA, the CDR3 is TGTGCCAGCAGCAAAGTGGAGGGGACCTTGACCGGGGAGCTGTTTTTT. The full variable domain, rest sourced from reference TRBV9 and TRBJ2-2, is DSGVTQTPKHLITATGQRVTLRCSPRSGDLSVYWYQQSLDQGLQFLIQYYNGEERAKGNILERFSAQQFPDLHSELNLSSLELGDSALYFCASSKVEGTLTGELFFGEGSRLTVL.